This paragraph covers one TCR beta chain sequence. Its antigen is not known. The sample is drawn from a study of cytomegalovirus exposure and HLA in healthy donors. Whole-study context: Counted in an early data release were 85 million or so unique TCRs from HLA-typed donors. General study findings and limits: Overall, roughly 160 TCR beta chains were annotated as cytomegalovirus-associated.

The PCR employed 60 Vbeta primers together with 13 Jbeta primers. Sequenced by immunoSEQ multiplex PCR; TCRdb stores in-frame clones only, minus some. Of 150,000 to 200,000 clones in the sample, around 81% are singletons; the top ten hold roughly 2%. This CDR3 is built from 14 residues. Per the germline V gene, CDR1 is SNHLY and CDR2 is FYNNEI. Trimming took 3 bases from V and 0 from J, leaving 9 bases between them. V usage is TRBV2 and J usage is TRBJ2-7; D not resolved. The origin of this receptor is a woman aged 18-30 years in good health and CMV-seropositive. Sequences were obtained from PBMCs. The CDR3 here is CASSEERSSYEQYV. CDR3 in DNA: TGTGCCAGCAGTGAGGAACGGAGCTCCTACGAGCAGTACGTC.